These T cell receptor beta chains were read from a single sample in a study of blood T cell repertoires in COVID-19. TCRdb's copy holds only in-frame clones and misses some; the assay was immunoSEQ multiplex PCR. Among some 200,000 clones listed, roughly 90% were seen once. The sample was peripheral blood. These receptors all come from a woman in her forties or fifties with acute or convalescent COVID-19. The CDR3 runs from the conserved cysteine through the conserved F or W. The D gene is left open where the match is weak. Expanded clones are given a class, and other clones once, few, many or no size at all.

TRBJ1-1 - - TRBV30 CAWSAGGTEAFF TGTGCCTGGAGTGCCGGGGGAACTGAAGCTTTCTTT
TRBJ1-4 once - TRBV19 CASSIESRFHF TGTGCCAGTAGTATAGAGTCCAGGTTCCATTTT
TRBJ2-5 - TRBD2 TRBV29-1 CSISGAEETQYF TGCAGCATAAGCGGGGCGGAAGAGACCCAGTACTTC
TRBJ1-1 - - TRBV6-5 CASSYYRDMNTEAFF TGTGCCAGCAGTTACTACCGAGACATGAACACTGAAGCTTTCTTT
TRBJ2-5 - - TRBV5-1 CASSEQETQYF TGCGCCAGCAGCGAGCAAGAGACCCAGTACTTC
TRBJ2-7 - - TRBV12-2 CASRSTGGRIERSYEQYF TGTGCAAGTCGATCGACAGGGGGCAGAATAGAGCGTTCCTACGAGCAGTACTTC
TRBJ2-2 - TRBD2 TRBV7-3 CASSLGSGGTGELFF TGTGCCAGCAGCTTAGGTAGCGGGGGCACCGGGGAGCTGTTTTTT
TRBJ2-1 - - TRBV19 CASTMGGGRDEQFF TGTGCCAGTACCATGGGGGGGGGCCGGGATGAGCAGTTCTTC
TRBJ2-2 - TRBD1 TRBV10-3 CAIRVDRKNTGELFF TGTGCCATCAGGGTGGACAGGAAGAACACCGGGGAGCTGTTTTTT
TRBJ2-3 - - TRBV12-5 CASGPPYGDTQYF TGTGCTAGTGGTCCTCCCTATGGAGATACGCAGTATTTT
TRBJ2-1 - TRBD2 TRBV6-4 CASSDSLLAGGDNEQFF TGTGCCAGCAGTGACTCCCTTTTAGCGGGAGGGGACAATGAGCAGTTCTTC
TRBJ2-1 - TRBD2 TRBV13 CASSLVGGSYNEQFF TGTGCCAGCAGCTTAGTGGGGGGGTCCTACAATGAGCAGTTCTTC